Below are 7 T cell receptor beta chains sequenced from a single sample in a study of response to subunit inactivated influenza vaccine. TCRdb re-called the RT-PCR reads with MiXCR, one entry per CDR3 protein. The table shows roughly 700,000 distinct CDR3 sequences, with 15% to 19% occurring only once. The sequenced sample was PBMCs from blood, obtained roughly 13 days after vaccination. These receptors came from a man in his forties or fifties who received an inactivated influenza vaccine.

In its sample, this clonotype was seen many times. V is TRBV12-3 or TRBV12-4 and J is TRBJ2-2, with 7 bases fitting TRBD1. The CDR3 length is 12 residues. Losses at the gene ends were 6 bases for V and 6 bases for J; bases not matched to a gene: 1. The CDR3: CASSTGAGELFF. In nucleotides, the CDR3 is TGTGCCAGCAGCACAGGGGCCGGGGAGCTGTTTTTT.

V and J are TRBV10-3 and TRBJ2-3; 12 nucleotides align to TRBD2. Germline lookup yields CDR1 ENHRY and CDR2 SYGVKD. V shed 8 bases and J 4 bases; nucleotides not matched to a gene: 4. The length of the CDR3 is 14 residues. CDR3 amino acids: CAIGLAGSSDTQYF. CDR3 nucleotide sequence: TGTGCCATCGGACTAGCGGGAAGCTCAGATACGCAGTATTTT.

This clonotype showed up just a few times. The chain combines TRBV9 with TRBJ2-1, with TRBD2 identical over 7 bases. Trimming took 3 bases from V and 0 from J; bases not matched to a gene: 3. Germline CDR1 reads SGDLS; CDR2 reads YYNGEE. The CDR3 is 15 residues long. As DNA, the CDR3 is TGTGCCAGCAGCGCCACTAGCGCCTCCTACAATGAGCAGTTCTTC. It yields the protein CASSATSASYNEQFF.

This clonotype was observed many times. The CDR3 nucleotides are TGTGCCAGCGGGGGAGGGGGATCAAACATTCAGTACTTC. It yields the protein CASGGGGSNIQYF. The genes are TRBV7-9 and TRBJ2-4; weak D call: TRBD2 (7 bases). CDR3 size: 13 residues. CDR1 is SEHNR and CDR2 is FQNEAQ in the germline V gene (reference sequence). The V end lost 8 bases, the J end lost 6 bases, and 14 bases lay between the germline ends.

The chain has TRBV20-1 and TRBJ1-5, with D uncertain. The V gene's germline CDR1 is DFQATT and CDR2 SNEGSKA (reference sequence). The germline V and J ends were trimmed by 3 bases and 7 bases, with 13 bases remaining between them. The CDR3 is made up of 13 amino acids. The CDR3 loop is CSASPTTKQPQHF. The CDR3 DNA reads TGCAGTGCTAGTCCAACGACAAAACAGCCCCAGCATTTT.

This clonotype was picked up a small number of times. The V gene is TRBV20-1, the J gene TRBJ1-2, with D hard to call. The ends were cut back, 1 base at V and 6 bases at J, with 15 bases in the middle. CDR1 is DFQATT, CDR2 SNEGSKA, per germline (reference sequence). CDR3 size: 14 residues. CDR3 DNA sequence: TGCAGTGCTAGAGGACTTGGCAGATGGAATGGCTACACCTTC. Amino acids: CSARGLGRWNGYTF.

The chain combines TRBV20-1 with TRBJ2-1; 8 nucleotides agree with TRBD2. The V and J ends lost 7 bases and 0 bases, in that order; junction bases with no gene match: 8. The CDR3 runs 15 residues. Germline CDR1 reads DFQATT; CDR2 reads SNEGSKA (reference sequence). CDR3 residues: CSVPRAGVSYNEQFF. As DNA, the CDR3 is TGCAGTGTTCCCCGAGCGGGAGTCTCCTACAATGAGCAGTTCTTC.